The 2 T cell receptor beta chains below were found in one sample sequenced in a study of shared clonotypes between healthy human individuals. Profiling relied on immunoSEQ multiplex PCR, and the TCRdb table lists in-frame clones only, not all of them. Of about 2.3 million clones listed, over 90% are singletons. Sequencing input: naive CD4+ T cells from PBMCs. Subset denoted: CD45RA+ positively selected. The receptors were sampled from a young man in good health. Some clones in this sample may be carry-over from other donors' samples.

The V gene is TRBV7-6, the J gene TRBJ2-5; D remains unclear. CDR3 size: 13 residues. The germline V and J ends were trimmed by 2 bases and 4 bases, with 8 bases remaining between them. Germline V gene sequence: CDR1 SGHVS, CDR2 FNYEAQ. The CDR3 here is CASSLRLLETQYF. The CDR3 bases are TGTGCCAGCAGCTTAAGGTTATTAGAGACCCAGTACTTC.

The chain has TRBV5-1 and TRBJ2-1; D not certain. V was cut by 0 bases and J by 2 bases, with 12 bases left in between. The CDR3 length is 16 residues. CDR1 is SGHRS and CDR2 is YFSETQ in the germline V gene. The CDR3 DNA sequence: TGCGCCAGCAGCTTGGGGGCGGACGCTACCTACAATGAGCAGTTCTTC. Residues: CASSLGADATYNEQFF.